This T cell receptor (beta chain) was sequenced for a study of radiation and T cells in renal cell carcinoma (dated by TCRdb to about 2020). Notes on the research overall: TCR beta sequencing covered approximately 51 samples in total, comprising 25 or so tumors and roughly 27 peripheral blood samples. A total of roughly 4 million unique CDR3 nucleotide sequences, encoding 2,500,000 or so unique CDR3 amino acid sequences, were found across all 50 or so samples. The final blood draw took place at 4 weeks after radiation, the same time as nephrectomy.

Overall study outcomes, separate from this receptor: An increase in top tumor clonotypes in blood was observed from baseline to 2 weeks post-radiation, followed by contraction by 4 weeks, which was taken to suggest transient expansion of tumor-resident clones. Because no pretreatment tumor biopsies were available, whether clonotypes were present in the tumor at baseline could not be determined. With a single-armed trial design, the study had no way to address how radiation dose or scheduling affects the TCR repertoire. Blood repertoire dynamics were not followed beyond 4 weeks after treatment.

Read against the paper, the sample's time point label means: blood 4 weeks post-SBRT, at nephrectomy. Explained via the paper, the treatment or condition label denotes: 15 Gy SBRT to primary tumor, nephrectomy 4 weeks later. The samples were obtained from a clinical trial, where primary renal cell carcinomas were treated with 15 Gy stereotactic body radiation therapy and then removed by nephrectomy 4 weeks afterward. To follow tumor-enriched clonotypes, peripheral blood was collected serially from radiation-treated patients at baseline and again at 2 weeks and 4 weeks after SBRT. All patients had renal cell carcinoma with clear cell pathology. The QIAamp DNA Blood Mini Kit (Qiagen) was used to prepare genomic DNA for TCR sequencing. The analyses included only samples that passed all quality control checks. The immunoSEQ kit was used, according to the manufacturer's recommendations, to generate TCR beta libraries from genomic DNA. For library preparation, a first multiplex PCR was performed with proprietary primers, followed by a second PCR in which unique barcodes were added, and bead cleanups were performed after each round. A positive control reaction and a negative control reaction, both provided in the kit, were run with every batch of samples. The final libraries underwent checking on an Agilent 4200 TapeStation D1000 ScreenTape, volumetric pooling, and quantification by qPCR. Sequencing was performed on an Illumina NextSeq500 with a MidOutput 150-cycle cartridge, and 156 Read1 and 15 Index1 cycles were run with kit custom primers. The pooled library was loaded at about 1 pM, and about 21% PhiX control was spiked in. In the authors' own workflow: Vendor-processed data were analyzed in R, with a clonotype defined as all T cells sharing the same CDR3 nucleotide sequence. For clone abundance analyses, frequencies were normalized to the 10,000 most abundant clones in each sample. Public T cell clones, which averaged fewer than five per sample, were removed prior to analysis. Tumor-enriched and baseline blood-enriched clonotypes were defined by at least a 32-fold difference in abundance between compartments. A beta-binomial differential abundance model was applied to find clonotypes that expanded or contracted between blood time points. Tumor-blood repertoire similarity was measured with the Baroni-Urbani and Buser coefficient, and group comparisons used two-tailed Wilcoxon tests in R. What TCRdb holds here is the immuneACCESS table cut down to in-frame rearrangements. Part of the clones is not present; checked against another copy, under half of the missing clones reflect an unresolved V gene, and the others are unexplained. V, J and clone size derive from that table, while D and trimming were established from the DNA sequence. This sample is represented by approximately 170,000 clones; 88% of them were singletons. 11% of the sample rests with the top ten.

As to this clone: Its antigen is unknown. No base qualities exist here, and no much larger clone lies one base off it.

This material consisted of blood, taken from a patient whose treatment included radiotherapy and nephrectomy. This sequence originates from a woman aged 45-65 years with renal cell carcinoma.

The CDR3 amino acid sequence is: CASSFSRSGELFF. Here is the DNA: TGTGCCAGCAGCTTCTCTCGGTCCGGGGAGCTGTTTTTT. The chain is encoded by TRBV11-3 joined to TRBJ2-2; a confident D gene designation cannot be given. There are 13 amino acids in the CDR3, from cysteine to phenylalanine inclusive. Only the CDR3 portion is preserved as DNA: 39 bases, with reading frame beginning at the first base. Relative to germline, V is 3 bases shorter and J is 6 bases shorter, with 8 bases between their ends. CDR1 and CDR2, per the germline V gene, are SGHNT and YENEEA.